This T cell receptor (beta chain) is from a study of T cell changes during pregnancy in multiple sclerosis (dated by TCRdb to the late 2010s). At the level of the whole study: The study looked at changes in the T cell repertoire across pregnancy in women with multiple sclerosis.

On this clone: Its antigen specificity is not known. Base qualities are not recorded, but no much larger clone differs from it by a single base.

The library came from the immunoSEQ multiplex PCR assay. As stored in TCRdb, this immuneACCESS dataset retains in-frame rearrangements with V and J assigned. A fraction of the clones does not appear; measured against another copy, unresolved V genes explain less than half of the discrepancy, and the remainder lacks a known reason. This sample gives approximately 83,000 clones in total; 90% to 95% of them show up just once. About 4.5% of the sample is held by the ten biggest clonotypes. Sequences SGDLS (CDR1) and YYNGEE (CDR2) are obtained from the germline V gene. V is pruned by 2 bases and J by 0 bases, leaving 5 bases of the junction without a gene match. The CDR3 runs 16 residues from the cysteine to the phenylalanine. Only the CDR3 DNA stays, 48 bases, in frame from base 1.

The starting material was peripheral blood, obtained in the first trimester of pregnancy. This receptor was obtained from a female donor with multiple sclerosis, enrolled in a pregnancy study. The chain is assembled from TRBV9 and TRBJ1-3, and 7 junctional nucleotides match TRBD1. The CDR3 loop reads CASSVTGVDSGNTIYF. The nucleotide sequence reads as follows: TGTGCCAGCAGCGTTACAGGGGTGGACTCTGGAAACACCATATATTTT.